Listed here are 14 T cell receptor beta chains from one sample, sequenced in a study of T cell responses to AZD1222 COVID-19 vaccine (dated by TCRdb to about 2021). Sample time point, as interpreted from the label and publication: about 28 days (+/-7) after the second vaccine dose. The library came from the immunoSEQ multiplex PCR assay. TCRdb carries this immuneACCESS record with in-frame sequences only. Its versions omit some clonotypes, under half of them owing to an unresolved V gene in the studies checked, with the rest unexplained. The sample records about 54,000 clones, 86% of which are singletons. The biggest ten clones account for less than 9% of the sample. This sample comprised peripheral blood, obtained 28 days after the second AZD1222 dose. These receptors were collected from an adult who received the AZD1222 COVID-19 vaccine.

The chain couples TRBV6-6 to TRBJ1-1, with no clear D. In germline, CDR1 is MNHNY, CDR2 SVGAGI (reference sequence). This CDR3 contains 12 residues. Between the trimmed V and J ends, which lost 0 bases and 1 base, there was a span of 0 bases. The CDR3 DNA reads as TGTGCCAGCAGTTACTCGAACACTGAAGCTTTCTTT. Translating gives CASSYSNTEAFF.

The chain couples TRBV27 to TRBJ1-5; 8 nucleotides match TRBD1. Germline V CDR1 and CDR2: MNHEY, SMNVEV (reference sequence). The CDR3 length is 15 residues. The ends lost 6 bases at V and 4 bases at J; junction bases unmatched: 8. Written as DNA, the CDR3 is TGTGCCAGCAGGTTTAACCGACAGGGGAATCAGCCCCAGCATTTT. This codes for CASRFNRQGNQPQHF.

The rearrangement joins TRBV6-2 or TRBV6-3 to TRBJ2-1, with D maybe TRBD2 (5 bases). There are 17 residues in the CDR3. Trimming removed 5 bases at V and 6 bases at J, with 23 bases between. CDR1 MNHEY and CDR2 SVGEGT come from the germline V gene. The CDR3 region has the DNA TGTGCCAGCAGTGCGGGTGCGGCTCTTCTACGAGGCAATGAGCAGTTCTTC. Translated, it gives CASSAGAALLRGNEQFF.

The CDR3 spells CASSDGKGRETQYF. The CDR3 coding sequence is TGTGCCAGCAGTGACGGGAAGGGAAGGGAGACCCAGTACTTC. This chain joins TRBV6-1 and TRBJ2-5; a weak D match, TRBD2 (5 bases). CDR1 and CDR2 from the germline V gene are MNHNS and SASEGT. The ends were cut back, 3 bases at V and 5 bases at J, with 13 bases in the middle. This CDR3 has 14 residues.

The chain employs TRBV2 and TRBJ1-1; D ambiguous. CDR1 is SNHLY, CDR2 FYNNEI, per germline. The CDR3 is 12 residues long. V was cut by 7 bases and J by 1 base, with 7 bases left in between. Written as DNA, the CDR3 is TGTGCCAGCACTTTTCAGAACACTGAAGCTTTCTTT. Its translation is CASTFQNTEAFF.

CDR3 amino acids: CASSEALPGAWEKLFF. The CDR3 DNA follows: TGTGCCAGCAGTGAAGCGCTGCCGGGGGCATGGGAAAAACTGTTTTTT. The rearrangement uses TRBV2 and TRBJ1-4, with D maybe TRBD1 (6 bases). Between the trimmed V and J ends, which lost 0 bases and 8 bases, there was a span of 16 bases. The CDR3 has 16 residues. Germline V gene data show CDR1 as SNHLY and CDR2 as FYNNEI.

The chain couples TRBV24-1 to TRBJ2-3; a possible D gene is TRBD1 (6 bases). The ends were cut back, 7 bases at V and 1 base at J, with 8 bases in the middle. The germline CDR1 and CDR2 sequences are KGHDR and SFDVKD. This CDR3 is 13 amino acids long. CDR3 protein: CATSYRGTDTQYF. For the CDR3, the DNA is TGTGCCACCAGCTACAGGGGCACAGATACGCAGTATTTT.

This chain joins TRBV20-1 and TRBJ2-7; either TRBD1 or TRBD2 may fit D (5 bases each). V was trimmed by 3 bases and J by 0 bases, leaving 12 bases between them. Germline CDR1 DFQATT, CDR2 SNEGSKA (reference sequence). The CDR3 is 14 residues long. Written as DNA, the CDR3 is TGCAGTGCTAGTTCCCCCGGGACCTCCTACGAGCAGTACTTC. Translation: CSASSPGTSYEQYF.

The chain joins TRBV4-3 to TRBJ2-2; D may match TRBD1 or TRBD2 (6 bases each). Germline V gene data show CDR1 as LGHNA and CDR2 as YSLEER. This CDR3 comprises 16 residues. The V and J ends lost 2 bases and 2 bases respectively, with 12 bases between them. CDR3 in amino acids: CASSQIGGGNTGELFF. The CDR3 nucleotides read TGCGCCAGCAGCCAAATCGGAGGGGGTAACACCGGGGAGCTGTTTTTT.

This clone is medium-sized within its sample. CDR3 DNA sequence: TGTGCCAGCAGCCAAGAAAGCCCCGTAGATACGCAGTATTTT. This translates into CASSQESPVDTQYF. V and J are TRBV3-1 (or the pseudogene TRBV3-2) and TRBJ2-3; no firm D call. V was pared by 0 bases and J by 5 bases, with 9 bases between. This CDR3 spans 14 amino acids. Germline V gene data show CDR1 as LGHDT and CDR2 as YNNKEL (reference sequence).

The V gene is TRBV5-6, the J gene TRBJ2-7, with D hard to call. Trimming cost V 0 bases and J 5 bases, with 9 bases left between them. This CDR3 is 13 amino acids long. Germline loops: CDR1 SGHDT, CDR2 YYEEEE. The CDR3 DNA reads as TGTGCCAGCAGCTTGGGTACGGTCAACGAGCAGTACTTC. Translating it yields CASSLGTVNEQYF. The variable domain in full, completed from reference TRBV5-6 and TRBJ2-7, reads DAGVTQSPTHLIKTRGQQVTLRCSPKSGHDTVSWYQQALGQGPQFIFQYYEEEERQRGNFPDRFSGHQFPNYSSELNVNALLLGDSALYLCASSLGTVNEQYFGPGTRLTVT.

Turning to this clone: The germline gene is not matched at one end of the junction; a read error may be the cause. The chain recombines TRBV29-1 with TRBJ2-2; D not certain. The CDR3 runs to 11 residues. The V gene's germline CDR1 is SQVTM and CDR2 ANQGSEA. The CDR3 loop is CTASNTGELFF. In DNA form, the CDR3 reads TGTACGGCCTCGAACACCGGGGAGCTGTTTTTT.

The gene calls are TRBV2 and TRBJ1-4, with D perhaps TRBD1 (6 bases). The CDR3 length is 14 residues. Trimming removed 7 bases from V and 6 bases from J, with 15 bases in between. CDR1 and CDR2 from the germline V gene are SNHLY and FYNNEI. In nucleotides, the CDR3 is TGTGCCAGCAAAACGACAGGTGCCCATGAAAAACTGTTTTTT. Its protein is CASKTTGAHEKLFF.

This clone was seen a handful of times. The J gene is TRBJ1-5, the V gene TRBV18, with D unresolved. Trimming shortened V by 5 bases and J by 1 base, and 9 bases separated the two germline ends. The germline V gene has CDR1 KGHSH and CDR2 LQKENI. There are 14 residues in the CDR3. The CDR3 nucleotides read TGTGCCAGCTCAATGGACGGAAGCAATCAGCCCCAGCATTTT. Its protein is CASSMDGSNQPQHF.